The TCR beta chain under discussion was sequenced for a study of CXCR3-negative and CXCR3-positive naive CD8 T cells. UMI-labeled 5' RACE TRB cDNA libraries were prepared from the cells. TCRdb reprocessed the 5' RACE reads; each CDR3 protein has one entry and no DNA is given. The sample's table shows fewer than 65,000 distinct CDR3 sequences. CDR3 length: 15 amino acids. Per the germline V gene, CDR1 is SEHNR and CDR2 is FQNEAQ (reference sequence). Study-wide points: It was found that naive subsets had comparable surface CD5, and TCR strength was inferred from TRB CDR3 properties. Hydrophobicity was higher for TRB CDR3s found in CXCR3-positive naive cells than in CXCR3-negative naive cells.

With respect to this clonotype: What it binds is not known.

The sample was naive CXCR3+ CD8+ T cells from blood. Subset reported: CD45RO-CCR7+CD27+CD95- naive CD8+ T cells expressing CXCR3 (TNR3+). This chain links TRBV7-9 with TRBJ2-3; TCRdb proposes TRBD2, but this gene call is untestable without DNA. The sequence derives from a human donor in good health. Some clones in this sample may be carry-over from other donors' samples. CDR3 protein: CASKLSGGGTDTQYF.